Given below is one T cell receptor beta chain in context. Its specificity is unknown. Libraries were prepared by immunoSEQ multiplex PCR; TCRdb keeps only in-frame clonotypes and omits some of them. The table has tens of thousands of clones, 75% to 90% seen once. The sample originates from a study of OX40 agonist ivuxolimab in advanced cancers. Study-level points and caveats: Expanded clones were, on average, more numerous in CD8+ T cells than in CD4+. At 0.1 to 3.0 mg/kg, CD4+ and CD8+ blood T cells expanded clonally by week 6.

The CDR3 covers 13 residues. Germline-derived CDR1 and CDR2 are LNHDA and SQIVND (reference sequence). Trimming shortened V by 6 bases and J by 8 bases, and 14 bases separated the two germline ends. Sequenced here: CD4+ or CD8+ T cells sorted from blood, sampled in a trial of the OX40 agonist ivuxolimab. The chain has TRBV19 and TRBJ2-4, with no clear D. The sequence came from an adult with an advanced solid tumor such as melanoma, head and neck, liver or kidney cancer. The CDR3 region has the DNA TGTGCCAGTAGCCATTATGGTGTTGACATTCAGTACTTC. Its protein product is CASSHYGVDIQYF.